The sample holds one count of the clone carrying this T cell receptor beta chain. Per the germline V gene, CDR1 is LGHDT and CDR2 is YNNKEL (reference sequence). The CDR3 extends over 15 amino acids. The junction had 5 bases not matched to a gene; V was cut back by 3 bases and J by 6 bases. Data came from immunoSEQ multiplex PCR; TCRdb stores just in-frame clones and leaves some out. The sample records around 220,000 clones, around 88% being singletons. The data originate from a study of blood T cell repertoires in COVID-19. Specimen: peripheral blood. This TCR was sampled from a man between 18 and 29 years old with active or convalescent COVID-19. The chain combines TRBV3-1 (or the pseudogene TRBV3-2) with TRBJ2-2; 9 positions agree with TRBD1. CDR3 nucleotide sequence: TGTGCCAGCAGCCAGGGACAGGGATTTTCCGGGGAGCTGTTTTTT. The encoded protein is CASSQGQGFSGELFF.